A selection of T cell receptor beta chains follows, all from one sample in a study of CD8 T cells in ankylosing spondylitis. TCRdb itself ran the 5' RACE reads through MiXCR, one entry per CDR3 protein. The table records approximately 220,000 distinct CDR3 sequences, about 16% of them present only once. Sequencing was done on a sample of blood, either unsorted or a sorted T cell fraction (not recorded which). The receptor source for this set is a male donor with ankylosing spondylitis. The CDR3 runs from the conserved cysteine through the conserved F or W. A D gene is named only where the DNA matches it firmly.

j_call | v_call | d_call | cdr3_aa
TRBJ2-7 | TRBV27 | - | CASSLSQGSYEQYF
TRBJ2-7 | TRBV29-1 | - | CSVVEESEQYF
TRBJ2-1 | TRBV5-6 | - | CASSLLSGNEQFF
TRBJ2-3 | TRBV27 | TRBD1 | CASSPTGTGIADTQYF
TRBJ2-5 | TRBV12-3/TRBV12-4 | - | CASRGGYQETQYF
TRBJ2-1 | TRBV3-1 | TRBD2 | CASSQETYGGRAGEQFF
TRBJ2-7 | TRBV6-2/TRBV6-3 | - | CASSYSVSAHEQYF
TRBJ1-1 | TRBV13 | - | CASSLGDQGAFF
TRBJ2-1 | TRBV9 | TRBD2 | CASRTSGSNEQFF
TRBJ2-1 | TRBV3-1 | - | CASSPLLESYEQFF
TRBJ2-7 | TRBV2 | - | CASTEHEQYF
TRBJ2-1 | TRBV9 | TRBD1 | CASSPDRDAYNEQFF
TRBJ2-2 | TRBV7-9 | - | CASSGDAGYTGELFF
TRBJ2-3 | TRBV7-8 | - | CASSQPRDFTTDTQYF
TRBJ2-3 | TRBV6-1 | TRBD2 | CASGPRGGSTDTQYF
TRBJ1-2 | TRBV6-5 | TRBD1 | CASSYTGTGWYGYTF